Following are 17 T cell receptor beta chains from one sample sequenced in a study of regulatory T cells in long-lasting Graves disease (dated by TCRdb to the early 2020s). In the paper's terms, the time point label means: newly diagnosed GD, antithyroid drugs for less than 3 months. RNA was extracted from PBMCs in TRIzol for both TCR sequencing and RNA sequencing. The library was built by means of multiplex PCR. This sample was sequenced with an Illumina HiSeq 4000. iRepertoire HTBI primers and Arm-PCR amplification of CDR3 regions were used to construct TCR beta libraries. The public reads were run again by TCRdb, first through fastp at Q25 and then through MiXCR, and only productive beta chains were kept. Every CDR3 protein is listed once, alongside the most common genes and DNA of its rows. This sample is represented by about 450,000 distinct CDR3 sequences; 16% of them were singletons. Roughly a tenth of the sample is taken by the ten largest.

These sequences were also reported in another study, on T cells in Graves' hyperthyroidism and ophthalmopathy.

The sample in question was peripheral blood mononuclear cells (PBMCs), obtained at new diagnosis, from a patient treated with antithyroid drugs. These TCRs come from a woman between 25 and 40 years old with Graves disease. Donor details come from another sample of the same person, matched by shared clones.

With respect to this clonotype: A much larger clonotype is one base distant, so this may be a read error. CDR3 coding DNA: TGTGCCAGCAGCCGGGACTTTCATAGCAATCAGCCCCAGCATTTT. Translating it yields CASSRDFHSNQPQHF. This chain joins TRBV28 and TRBJ1-5; tentatively, D is TRBD1 (5 bases). The CDR3 sequence is 15 residues long. Germline V lookup: CDR1 MDHEN, CDR2 SYDVKM. V shed 6 bases and J shed 0 bases, with 12 bases lying between them.

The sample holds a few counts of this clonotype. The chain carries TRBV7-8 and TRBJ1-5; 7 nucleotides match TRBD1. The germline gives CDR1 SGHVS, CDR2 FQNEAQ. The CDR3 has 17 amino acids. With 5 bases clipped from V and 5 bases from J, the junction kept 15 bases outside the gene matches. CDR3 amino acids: CASSPRQGHPLYQPQHF. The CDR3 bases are TGTGCCAGCAGCCCACGACAGGGACACCCGCTATATCAGCCCCAGCATTTT.

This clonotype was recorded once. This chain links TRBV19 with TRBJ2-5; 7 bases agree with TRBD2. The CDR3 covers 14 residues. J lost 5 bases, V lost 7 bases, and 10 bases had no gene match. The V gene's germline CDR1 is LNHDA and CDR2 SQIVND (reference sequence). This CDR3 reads CASKRGGLGETQYF. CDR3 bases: TGTGCCAGTAAGAGGGGAGGGTTAGGCGAGACCCAGTACTTC.

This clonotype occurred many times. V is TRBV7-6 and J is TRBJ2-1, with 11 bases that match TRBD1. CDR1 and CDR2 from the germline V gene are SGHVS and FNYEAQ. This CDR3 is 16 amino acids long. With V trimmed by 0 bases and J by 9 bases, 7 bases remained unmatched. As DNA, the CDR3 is TGTGCCAGCAGCTTAGCCCCGGGACAGGGGGGGAGTGAGCAGTTCTTC. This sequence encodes CASSLAPGQGGSEQFF.

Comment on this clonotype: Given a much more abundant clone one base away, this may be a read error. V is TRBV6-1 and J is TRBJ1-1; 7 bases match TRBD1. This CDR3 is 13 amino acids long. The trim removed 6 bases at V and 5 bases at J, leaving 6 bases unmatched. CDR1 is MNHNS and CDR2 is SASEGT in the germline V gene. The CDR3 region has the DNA TGTGCCAGCAGGGGGACAGTGGTTACTGAAGCTTTCTTT. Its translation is CASRGTVVTEAFF.

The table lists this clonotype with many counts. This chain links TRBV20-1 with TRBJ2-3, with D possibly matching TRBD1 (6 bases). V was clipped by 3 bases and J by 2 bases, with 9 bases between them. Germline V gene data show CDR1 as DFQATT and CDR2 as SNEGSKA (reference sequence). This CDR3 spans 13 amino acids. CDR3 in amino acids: CSASTGFTDTQYF. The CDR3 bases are TGCAGTGCTAGTACAGGGTTCACAGATACGCAGTATTTT.

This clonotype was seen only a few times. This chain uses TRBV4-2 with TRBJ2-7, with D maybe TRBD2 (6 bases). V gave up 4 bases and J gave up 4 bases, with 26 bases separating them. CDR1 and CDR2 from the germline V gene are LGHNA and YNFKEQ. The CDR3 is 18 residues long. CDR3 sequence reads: CASSRGTPFMAELYEQYF. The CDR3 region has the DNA TGTGCCAGCAGCCGGGGGACTCCTTTTATGGCCGAACTTTACGAGCAGTACTTC.

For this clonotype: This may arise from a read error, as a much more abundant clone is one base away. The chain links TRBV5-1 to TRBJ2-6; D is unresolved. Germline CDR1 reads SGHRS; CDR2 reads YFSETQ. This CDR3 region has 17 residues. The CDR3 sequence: CPSSLPPTGTGANVLTF. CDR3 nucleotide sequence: TGCCCCAGCAGCTTGCCCCCCACCGGAACTGGGGCCAACGTCCTGACTTTC.

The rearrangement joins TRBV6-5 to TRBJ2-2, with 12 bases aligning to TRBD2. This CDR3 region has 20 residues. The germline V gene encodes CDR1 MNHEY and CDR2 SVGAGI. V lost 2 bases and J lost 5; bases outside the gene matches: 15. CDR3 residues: CASSYAGVLLAGGLTGELFF. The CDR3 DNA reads TGTGCCAGCAGTTACGCGGGGGTCCTACTAGCGGGAGGACTTACCGGGGAGCTGTTTTTT.

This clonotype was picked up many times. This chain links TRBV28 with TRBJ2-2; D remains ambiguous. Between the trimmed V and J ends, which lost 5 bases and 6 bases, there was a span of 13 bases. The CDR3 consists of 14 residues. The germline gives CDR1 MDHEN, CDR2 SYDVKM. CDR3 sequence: CASSIFRVPGELFF. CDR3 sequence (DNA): TGTGCCAGCAGTATATTCCGGGTCCCCGGGGAGCTGTTTTTT.

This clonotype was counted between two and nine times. The CDR3 DNA is TGTGCCAGCAGTTGGGACGTCACCAATGAGCAGTTCTTC. Encoded protein: CASSWDVTNEQFF. The genes are TRBV12-3 or TRBV12-4 and TRBJ2-1, with D possibly called TRBD1 or TRBD2 (5 bases each). Trimming cost V 4 bases and J 6 bases, with 10 bases left between them. CDR3 size: 13 residues.

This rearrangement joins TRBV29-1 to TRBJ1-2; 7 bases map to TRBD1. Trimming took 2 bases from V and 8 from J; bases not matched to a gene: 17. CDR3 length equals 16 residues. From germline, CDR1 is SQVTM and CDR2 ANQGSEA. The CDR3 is CSVEPFGGGGAGGYTF. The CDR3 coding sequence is TGCAGCGTTGAACCTTTCGGGGGAGGGGGCGCGGGAGGCTACACCTTC.

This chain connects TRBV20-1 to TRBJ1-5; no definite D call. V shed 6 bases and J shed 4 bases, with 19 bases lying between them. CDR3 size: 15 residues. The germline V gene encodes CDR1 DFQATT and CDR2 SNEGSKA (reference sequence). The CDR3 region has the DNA TGCAGTGCAGACTCTACCCGCGGAATAAATCAGCCCCAGCATTTT. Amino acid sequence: CSADSTRGINQPQHF.

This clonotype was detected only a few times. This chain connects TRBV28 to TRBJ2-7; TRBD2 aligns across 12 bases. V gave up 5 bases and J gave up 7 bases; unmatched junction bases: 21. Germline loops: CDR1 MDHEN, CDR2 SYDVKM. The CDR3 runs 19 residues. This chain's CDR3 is CASSVFRSRETSGRLEQYF. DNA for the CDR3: TGTGCCAGCAGTGTCTTCCGCAGCAGGGAGACTAGCGGGAGATTAGAGCAGTACTTC.

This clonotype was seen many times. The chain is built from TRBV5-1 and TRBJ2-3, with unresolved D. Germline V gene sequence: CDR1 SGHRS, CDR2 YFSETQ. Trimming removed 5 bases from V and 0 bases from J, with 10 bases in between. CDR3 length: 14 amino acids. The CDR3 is CASSFSTSTDTQYF. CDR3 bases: TGCGCCAGCAGTTTCTCGACTAGCACAGATACGCAGTATTTT.

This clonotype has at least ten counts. This CDR3 reads CASSEGLGQPQHF. The CDR3 DNA reads TGTGCCAGCAGTGAAGGACTCGGGCAGCCCCAGCATTTT. J is TRBJ1-5 and V is TRBV2; D is undetermined. Germline lookup yields CDR1 SNHLY and CDR2 FYNNEI. The V end lost 1 base, the J end lost 7 bases, and 8 bases lay between the germline ends. The CDR3 contains 13 residues.

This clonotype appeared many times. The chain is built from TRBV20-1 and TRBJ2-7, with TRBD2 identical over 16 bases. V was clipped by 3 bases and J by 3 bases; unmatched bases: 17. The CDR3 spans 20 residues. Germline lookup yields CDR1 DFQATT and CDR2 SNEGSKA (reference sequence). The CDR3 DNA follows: TGCAGTGCTAGTCCCCCCGTGGGACTAGCGGGAGGGCCTCCCCACTACGAGCAGTACTTC. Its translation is CSASPPVGLAGGPPHYEQYF.